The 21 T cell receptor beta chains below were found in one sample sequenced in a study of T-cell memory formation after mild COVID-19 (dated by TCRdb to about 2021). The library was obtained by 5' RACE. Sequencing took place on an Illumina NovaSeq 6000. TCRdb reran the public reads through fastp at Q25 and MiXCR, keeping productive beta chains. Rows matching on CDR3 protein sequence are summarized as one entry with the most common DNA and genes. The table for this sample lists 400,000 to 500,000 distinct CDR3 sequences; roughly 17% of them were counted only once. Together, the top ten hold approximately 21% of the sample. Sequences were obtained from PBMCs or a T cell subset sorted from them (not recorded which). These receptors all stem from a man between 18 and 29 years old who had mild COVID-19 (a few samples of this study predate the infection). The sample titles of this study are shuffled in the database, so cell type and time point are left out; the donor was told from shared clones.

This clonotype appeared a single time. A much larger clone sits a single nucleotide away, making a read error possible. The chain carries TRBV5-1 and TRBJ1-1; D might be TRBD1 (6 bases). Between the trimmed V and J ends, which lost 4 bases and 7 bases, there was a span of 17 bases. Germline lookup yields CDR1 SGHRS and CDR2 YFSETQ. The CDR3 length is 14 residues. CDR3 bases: TGCGCCAGCAGCATACAGGGAGGCGGCAATGAAGCTTTCTTT. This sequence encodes CASSIQGGGNEAFF. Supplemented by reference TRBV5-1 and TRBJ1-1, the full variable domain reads KAGVTQTPRYLIKTRGQQVTLSCSPISGHRSVSWYQQTPGQGLQFLFEYFSETQRNKGNFPGRFSGRQFSNSRSEMNVSTLELGDSALYLCASSIQGGGNEAFFGQGTRLTVV.

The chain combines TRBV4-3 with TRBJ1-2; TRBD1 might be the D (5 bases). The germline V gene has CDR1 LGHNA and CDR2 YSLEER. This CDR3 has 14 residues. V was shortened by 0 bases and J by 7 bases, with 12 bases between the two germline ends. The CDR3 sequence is CASSQDRSGFGYTF. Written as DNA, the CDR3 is TGCGCCAGCAGCCAAGATCGTTCAGGGTTTGGCTACACCTTC.

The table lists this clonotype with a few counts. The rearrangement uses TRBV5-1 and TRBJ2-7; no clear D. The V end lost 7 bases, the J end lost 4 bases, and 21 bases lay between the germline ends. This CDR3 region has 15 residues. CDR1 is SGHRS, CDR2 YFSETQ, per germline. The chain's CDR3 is CASLKVKGYGYEQYV. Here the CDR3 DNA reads TGCGCCAGCCTCAAGGTTAAAGGGTATGGATACGAGCAGTACGTC.

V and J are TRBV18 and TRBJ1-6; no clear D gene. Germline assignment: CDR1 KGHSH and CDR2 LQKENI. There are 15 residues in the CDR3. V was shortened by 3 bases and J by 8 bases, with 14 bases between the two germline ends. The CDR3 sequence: CASSPSLVGDSPLHF. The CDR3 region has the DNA TGTGCCAGCTCACCTTCCCTAGTCGGTGATTCACCCCTCCACTTT. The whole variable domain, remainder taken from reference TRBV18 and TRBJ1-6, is NAGVMQNPRHLVRRRGQEARLRCSPMKGHSHVYWYRQLPEEGLKFMVYLQKENIIDESGMPKERFSAEFPKEGPSILRIQQVVRGDSAAYFCASSPSLVGDSPLHFGNGTRLTVT.

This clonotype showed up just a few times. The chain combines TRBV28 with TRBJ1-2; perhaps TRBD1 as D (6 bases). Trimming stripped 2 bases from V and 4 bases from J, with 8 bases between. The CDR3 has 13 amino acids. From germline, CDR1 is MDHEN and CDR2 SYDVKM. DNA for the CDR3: TGTGCCAGCAGTTTAAGACAGGTCTATGGCTACACCTTC. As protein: CASSLRQVYGYTF.

As DNA, the CDR3 is TGTGCCAGCAGCTTAGCCCCAGACAGCGAAAACATTCAGTACTTC. Encoded protein: CASSLAPDSENIQYF. V gene TRBV7-9 combines with J gene TRBJ2-4, with D perhaps matching TRBD1 (5 bases). This CDR3 has 15 residues. Germline-derived CDR1 and CDR2 are SEHNR and FQNEAQ (reference sequence). Deletions cut 0 bases from V and 5 bases from J, with 11 bases between.

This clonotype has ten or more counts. The CDR3, as DNA: TGCAGTGCTGTGGGTGGAGACGGAGATACGCAGTATTTT. It specifies CSAVGGDGDTQYF. The chain uses TRBV20-1 and TRBJ2-3; D gene ambiguous. V was cut by 5 bases and J by 5 bases, with 14 bases left in between. Germline values: CDR1 DFQATT, CDR2 SNEGSKA (reference sequence). The CDR3 runs 13 residues.

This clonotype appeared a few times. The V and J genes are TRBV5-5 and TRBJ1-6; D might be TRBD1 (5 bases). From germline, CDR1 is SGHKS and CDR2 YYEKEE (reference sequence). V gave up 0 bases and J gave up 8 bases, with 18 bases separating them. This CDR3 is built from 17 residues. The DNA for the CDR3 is TGTGCCAGCAGCTTGGTGGGGGTTCAGGGATCTCATTCACCCCTCCACTTT. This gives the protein CASSLVGVQGSHSPLHF.

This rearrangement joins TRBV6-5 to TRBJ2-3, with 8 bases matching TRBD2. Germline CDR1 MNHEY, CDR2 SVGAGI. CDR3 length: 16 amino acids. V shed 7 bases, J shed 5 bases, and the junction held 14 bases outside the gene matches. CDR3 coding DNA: TGTGCCAGCAAGCCTGTCGGCGGGGGGATTGTAGATACGCAGTATTTT. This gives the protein CASKPVGGGIVDTQYF.

The CDR3 protein is CASGYGTSGYDTQYF. The CDR3 DNA is TGCGCCAGCGGATACGGGACTAGCGGGTATGATACGCAGTATTTT. This rearrangement joins TRBV4-3 to TRBJ2-3, with 12 bases aligning to TRBD2. The germline V gene encodes CDR1 LGHNA and CDR2 YSLEER. The CDR3 totals 15 residues. V lost 8 bases to trimming and J lost 6 bases; unmatched junction nucleotides: 9.

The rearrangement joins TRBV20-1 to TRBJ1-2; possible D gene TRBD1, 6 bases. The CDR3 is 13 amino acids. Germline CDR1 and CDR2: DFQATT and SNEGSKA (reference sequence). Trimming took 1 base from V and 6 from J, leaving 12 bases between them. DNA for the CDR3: TGCAGTGCTAGAGTGGTAGGGGGGGATGGCTACACCTTC. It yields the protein CSARVVGGDGYTF.

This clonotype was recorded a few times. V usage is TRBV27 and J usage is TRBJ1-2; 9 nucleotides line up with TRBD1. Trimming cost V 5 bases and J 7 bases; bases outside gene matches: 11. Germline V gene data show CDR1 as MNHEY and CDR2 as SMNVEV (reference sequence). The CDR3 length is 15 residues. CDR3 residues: CASSRRDREPSGYTF. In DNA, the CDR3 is TGTGCCAGCAGTCGCCGGGACAGGGAGCCCAGTGGCTACACCTTC.

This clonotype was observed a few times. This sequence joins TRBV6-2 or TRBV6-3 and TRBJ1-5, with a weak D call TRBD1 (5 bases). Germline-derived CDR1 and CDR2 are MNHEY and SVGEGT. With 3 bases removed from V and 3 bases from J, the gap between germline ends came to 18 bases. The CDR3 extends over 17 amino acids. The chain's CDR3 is CASSYRWSRALNQPQHF. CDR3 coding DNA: TGTGCCAGCAGTTATCGTTGGAGCAGGGCCCTCAATCAGCCCCAGCATTTT.

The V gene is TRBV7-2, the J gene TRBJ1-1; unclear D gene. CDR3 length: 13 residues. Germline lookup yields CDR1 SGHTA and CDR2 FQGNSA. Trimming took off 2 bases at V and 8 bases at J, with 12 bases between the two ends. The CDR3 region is CASSLIGETEAFF. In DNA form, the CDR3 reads TGTGCCAGCAGCTTAATCGGGGAAACGGAAGCTTTCTTT. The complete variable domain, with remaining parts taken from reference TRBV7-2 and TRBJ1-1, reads GAGVSQSPSNKVTEKGKDVELRCDPISGHTALYWYRQSLGQGLEFLIYFQGNSAPDKSGLPSDRFSAERTGGSVSTLTIQRTQQEDSAVYLCASSLIGETEAFFGQGTRLTVV.

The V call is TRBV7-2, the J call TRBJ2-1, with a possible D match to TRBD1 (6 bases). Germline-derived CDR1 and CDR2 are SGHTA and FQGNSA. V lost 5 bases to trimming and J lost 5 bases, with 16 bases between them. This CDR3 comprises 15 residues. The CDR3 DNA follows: TGTGCCAGCAGCCTGCTGGGACATAAGAACAATGAGCAGTTCTTC. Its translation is CASSLLGHKNNEQFF.

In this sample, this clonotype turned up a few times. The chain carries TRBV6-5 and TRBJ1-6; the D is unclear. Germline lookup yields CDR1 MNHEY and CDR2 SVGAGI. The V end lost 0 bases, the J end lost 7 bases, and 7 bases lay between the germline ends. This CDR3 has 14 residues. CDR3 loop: CASSYSKRNSPLHF. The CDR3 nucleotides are TGTGCCAGCAGTTACTCGAAACGGAATTCACCCCTCCACTTT.

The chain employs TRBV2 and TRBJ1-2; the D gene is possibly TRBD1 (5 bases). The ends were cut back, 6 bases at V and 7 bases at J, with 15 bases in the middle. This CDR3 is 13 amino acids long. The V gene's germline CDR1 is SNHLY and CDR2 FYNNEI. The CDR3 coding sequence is TGTGCCAGCAGGGGGGTCGCCGAGAGTGGCTACACCTTC. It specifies CASRGVAESGYTF.

CDR3 amino acids: CATRQSGKGSDTQYF. In nucleotides, the CDR3 is TGTGCCACCCGACAGAGTGGTAAAGGCTCAGATACGCAGTATTTT. The chain recombines TRBV12-3 or TRBV12-4 with TRBJ2-3; TRBD1 is a possible D gene (5 bases). The V gene lost 10 bases and the J gene lost 4 bases, with 21 bases spanning the gap. The CDR3 contains 15 residues.

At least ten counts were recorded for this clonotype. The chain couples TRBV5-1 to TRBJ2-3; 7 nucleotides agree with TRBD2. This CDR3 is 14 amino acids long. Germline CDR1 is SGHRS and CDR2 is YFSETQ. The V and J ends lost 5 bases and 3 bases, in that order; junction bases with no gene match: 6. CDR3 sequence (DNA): TGCGCCAGCAGTTCCCCGCGGGGGACAGATACGCAGTATTTT. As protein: CASSSPRGTDTQYF. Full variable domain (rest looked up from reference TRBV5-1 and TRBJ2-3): KAGVTQTPRYLIKTRGQQVTLSCSPISGHRSVSWYQQTPGQGLQFLFEYFSETQRNKGNFPGRFSGRQFSNSRSEMNVSTLELGDSALYLCASSSPRGTDTQYFGPGTRLTVL.

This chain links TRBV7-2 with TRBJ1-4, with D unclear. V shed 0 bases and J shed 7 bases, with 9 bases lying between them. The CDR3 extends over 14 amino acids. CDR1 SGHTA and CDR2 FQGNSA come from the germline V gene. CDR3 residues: CASSLAGFGEKLFF. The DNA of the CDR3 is TGTGCCAGCAGCTTAGCTGGTTTCGGTGAAAAACTGTTTTTT. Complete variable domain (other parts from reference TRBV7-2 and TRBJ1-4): GAGVSQSPSNKVTEKGKDVELRCDPISGHTALYWYRQSLGQGLEFLIYFQGNSAPDKSGLPSDRFSAERTGGSVSTLTIQRTQQEDSAVYLCASSLAGFGEKLFFGSGTQLSVL.

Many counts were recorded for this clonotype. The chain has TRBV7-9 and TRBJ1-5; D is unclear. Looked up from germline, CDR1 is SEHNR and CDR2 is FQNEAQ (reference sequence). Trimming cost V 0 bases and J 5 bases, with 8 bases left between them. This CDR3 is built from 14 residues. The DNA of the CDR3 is TGTGCCAGCAGCTTAGCTTCAGGATATCAGCCCCAGCATTTT. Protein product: CASSLASGYQPQHF.